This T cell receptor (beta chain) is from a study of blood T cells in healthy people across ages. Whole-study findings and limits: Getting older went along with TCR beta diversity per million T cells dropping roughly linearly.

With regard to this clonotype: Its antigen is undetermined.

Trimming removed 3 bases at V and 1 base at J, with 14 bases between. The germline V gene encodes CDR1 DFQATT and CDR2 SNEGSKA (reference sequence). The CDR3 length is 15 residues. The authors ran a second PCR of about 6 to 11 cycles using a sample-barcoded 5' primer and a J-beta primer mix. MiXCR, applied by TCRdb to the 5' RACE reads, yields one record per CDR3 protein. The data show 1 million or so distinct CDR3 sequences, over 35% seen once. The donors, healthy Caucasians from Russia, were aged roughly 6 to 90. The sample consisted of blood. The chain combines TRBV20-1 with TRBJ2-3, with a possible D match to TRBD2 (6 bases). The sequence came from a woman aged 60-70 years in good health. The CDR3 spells CSASGGLTGTDTQYF. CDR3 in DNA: TGCAGTGCTAGTGGGGGACTTACTGGCACAGATACGCAGTATTTT.